These 14 T cell receptor beta chains came from one sample sequenced in a study of blood T cell repertoires in COVID-19. This table comes from immunoSEQ multiplex PCR, and its TCRdb copy is limited to in-frame clones, with some not included. The data show approximately 160,000 clones, with approximately 87% seen just once and under 4.5% held by the top ten. Sequencing was done on a sample of PBMCs or T cells enriched from blood (not recorded which). Receptors were obtained from a woman in her fifties or sixties who had recovered from COVID-19.

This clone appeared a few times. V gene TRBV18 combines with J gene TRBJ1-1; TRBD1 aligns across 10 bases. This CDR3 has 14 residues. Per germline, CDR1 KGHSH and CDR2 LQKENI. Trimming cost V 4 bases and J 7 bases; bases outside gene matches: 6. The DNA for the CDR3 is TGTGCCAGCTCACAGACAGGGGGCGCGGGTGAAGCTTTCTTT. Its protein product is CASSQTGGAGEAFF.

This chain connects TRBV15 to TRBJ2-3; 8 bases are a match to TRBD2. The V and J ends lost 2 bases and 3 bases, in that order; junction bases with no gene match: 7. The CDR3 contains 16 residues. CDR1 and CDR2 from the germline V gene are LNHNV and YYDKDF (reference sequence). The CDR3 nucleotides are TGTGCCACCAGCAGACCGAGCGGGGGTATAACAGATACGCAGTATTTT. Translated, it gives CATSRPSGGITDTQYF.

The rearrangement uses TRBV7-2 and TRBJ1-2; 7 nucleotides agree with TRBD1. CDR3 length: 15 amino acids. Germline values: CDR1 SGHTA, CDR2 FQGNSA. Germline trimming cut 5 bases from V and 2 bases from J; bases unmatched to any gene: 8. The CDR3 protein is CASSARTGPNYGYTF. For the CDR3, the DNA is TGTGCCAGCAGCGCCCGGACAGGACCGAACTATGGCTACACCTTC.

V and J are TRBV5-6 and TRBJ2-2, with D unclear. The length of the CDR3 is 13 residues. Germline CDR1 is SGHDT and CDR2 is YYEEEE. The ends were cut back, 1 base at V and 5 bases at J, with 6 bases in the middle. The CDR3 spells CASSLIITGELFF. CDR3 DNA sequence: TGTGCCAGCAGCTTGATCATTACCGGGGAGCTGTTTTTT.

This clone was found once. The CDR3 region is CASSLSGANYGYTF. CDR3 coding DNA: TGCGCCAGCAGCTTGTCGGGGGCTAACTATGGCTACACCTTC. The rearrangement joins TRBV5-1 to TRBJ1-2, with D perhaps TRBD1 (5 bases). The CDR3 contains 14 residues. The V end was cut by 1 base, the J end by 0 bases, with 7 bases between. Germline V lookup: CDR1 SGHRS, CDR2 YFSETQ. Full variable domain (missing parts from reference TRBV5-1 and TRBJ1-2): KAGVTQTPRYLIKTRGQQVTLSCSPISGHRSVSWYQQTPGQGLQFLFEYFSETQRNKGNFPGRFSGRQFSNSRSEMNVSTLELGDSALYLCASSLSGANYGYTFGSGTRLTVV.

V and J are TRBV19 and TRBJ2-1; 9 nucleotides align to TRBD1. With V trimmed by 5 bases and J by 4 bases, 3 bases remained unmatched. Germline values: CDR1 LNHDA, CDR2 SQIVND (reference sequence). The length of the CDR3 is 14 residues. Here the CDR3 DNA reads TGTGCCAGTAGTCCGGGACAGGGATACAATGAGCAGTTCTTC. Protein: CASSPGQGYNEQFF.

The rearrangement joins TRBV27 to TRBJ2-1; 10 bases agree with TRBD2. The length of the CDR3 is 16 residues. The germline V gene has CDR1 MNHEY and CDR2 SMNVEV (reference sequence). With 6 bases clipped from V and 3 bases from J, the junction kept 8 bases outside the gene matches. The CDR3 spells CASSRPGLAVYNEQFF. Written as DNA, the CDR3 is TGTGCCAGCAGCCGCCCCGGACTAGCGGTCTACAATGAGCAGTTCTTC.

The chain combines TRBV12-5 with TRBJ2-3; 8 nucleotides align to TRBD1. The germline V gene has CDR1 LGHNT and CDR2 FRNRAP. This CDR3 is 16 amino acids long. Trimming cost V 6 bases and J 4 bases; bases outside gene matches: 12. CDR3 sequence reads: CASGPGQGNWADTQYF. DNA for the CDR3: TGTGCTAGTGGACCCGGACAGGGTAATTGGGCAGATACGCAGTATTTT. The full variable domain, completed using reference TRBV12-5 and TRBJ2-3, is DARVTQTPRHKVTEMGQEVTMRCQPILGHNTVFWYRQTMMQGLELLAYFRNRAPLDDSGMPKDRFSAEMPDATLATLKIQPSEPRDSAVYFCASGPGQGNWADTQYFGPGTRLTVL.

The V gene is TRBV28, the J gene TRBJ1-4; a possible D gene is TRBD1 (5 bases). Germline values: CDR1 MDHEN, CDR2 SYDVKM. This CDR3 is built from 12 residues. V lost 7 bases and J lost 7, with 10 bases in between. CDR3 sequence reads: CASMYGGEKLFF. The CDR3 DNA is TGTGCCAGCATGTACGGGGGTGAAAAACTGTTTTTT. Full variable domain (remainder filled in from reference TRBV28 and TRBJ1-4): DVKVTQSSRYLVKRTGEKVFLECVQDMDHENMFWYRQDPGLGLRLIYFSYDVKMKEKGDIPEGYSVSREKKERFSLILESASTNQTSMYLCASMYGGEKLFFGSGTQLSVL.

The V and J genes are TRBV5-4 and TRBJ2-2; TRBD2 agrees at 13 bases. V dropped 4 bases and J dropped 3; count of bases not matched to a gene: 9. The CDR3 has 18 residues. The germline gives CDR1 SGHNT, CDR2 YYREEE (reference sequence). The CDR3 sequence: CASSPRLAGGDDTGELFF. CDR3 DNA sequence: TGTGCCAGCAGCCCTCGACTAGCGGGAGGCGATGACACCGGGGAGCTGTTTTTT. Filled out from reference TRBV5-4 and TRBJ2-2, the complete variable domain reads ETGVTQSPTHLIKTRGQQVTLRCSSQSGHNTVSWYQQALGQGPQFIFQYYREEENGRGNFPPRFSGLQFPNYSSELNVNALELDDSALYLCASSPRLAGGDDTGELFFGEGSRLTVL.

The chain recombines TRBV7-2 with TRBJ2-1; 12 bases map to TRBD2. After removal of 4 bases from V and 7 bases from J, the junction contained 8 bases not matched to a gene. Germline V gives CDR1 SGHTA, CDR2 FQGNSA. The CDR3 length is 16 residues. This chain's CDR3 is CASSSWTSGKGNEQFF. Here the CDR3 DNA reads TGTGCCAGCAGCTCCTGGACTAGCGGGAAAGGAAATGAGCAGTTCTTC.

The sample holds a few counts of this clone. The V and J genes are TRBV3-1 (or the pseudogene TRBV3-2) and TRBJ2-7, with 7 bases fitting TRBD2. V shed 2 bases and J 6 bases; nucleotides not matched to a gene: 4. CDR1 and CDR2 from the germline V gene are LGHDT and YNNKEL (reference sequence). This CDR3 is 13 amino acids long. The CDR3 DNA sequence: TGTGCCAGCAGCCAATATCCTAGCGGCGAGCAGTACGTC. It is translated as CASSQYPSGEQYV.

This chain connects TRBV4-1 to TRBJ1-3; no firm D call. With 4 bases removed from V and 4 bases from J, the gap between germline ends came to 14 bases. Germline V gene data show CDR1 as MGHRA and CDR2 as YSYEKL. CDR3 length equals 15 residues. The CDR3 is CASSRSEGEGNTIYF. CDR3 DNA sequence: TGCGCCAGCAGCCGGAGCGAGGGAGAAGGAAACACCATATATTTT.

This clone was seen ten or more times. The chain has TRBV6-4 and TRBJ2-1, with 9 bases fitting TRBD2. This CDR3 is built from 14 residues. Trimming took 3 bases from V and 6 from J; bases not matched to a gene: 3. CDR1 and CDR2 from the germline V gene are MRHNA and SNTAGT. The CDR3 reads CASSEGGGANEQFF. DNA for the CDR3: TGTGCCAGCAGTGAAGGCGGGGGGGCCAATGAGCAGTTCTTC.